This TCR beta chain was profiled in a study of regulatory T cells in long-lasting Graves disease. V lost 4 bases to trimming and J lost 3 bases, with 13 bases between them. Germline V gene sequence: CDR1 ENHRY, CDR2 SYGVKD. The CDR3 is 14 amino acids. Building the TCR beta libraries relied on iRepertoire HTBI primers, and CDR3 regions underwent Arm-PCR. TCRdb processed the multiplex PCR reads anew with MiXCR; each CDR3 protein has one entry. The data show some 400,000 distinct CDR3 sequences, with more than 12% seen just once and over 15% held by the top ten. This clonotype was seen many times. The time point: newly diagnosed GD, antithyroid drugs for less than 3 months. PBMCs were the source of the RNA used for TCR sequencing. These sequences were also reported in another study, on T cells in Graves' hyperthyroidism and ophthalmopathy. Per that paper: Most thyroid clonotypes with frequency above 0.001 were detected in blood. Ophthalmopathy prediction by the model preceded onset by a median about 6 months.

The source is a woman in her 30s with Graves disease. The chain carries TRBV10-3 and TRBJ2-7, with D perhaps being TRBD1 or TRBD2 (5 bases each). This specimen consisted of peripheral blood mononuclear cells (PBMCs), obtained at new diagnosis, from a patient treated with antithyroid drugs. The CDR3 protein is CAISVRDGNYEQYF. The CDR3 DNA reads as TGTGCCATCAGTGTCCGGGACGGGAACTACGAGCAGTACTTC.